The 27 T cell receptor beta chains in this list originate from one sample, sequenced in a study of identifying expanded T cells in peripheral blood. Method: immunoSEQ multiplex PCR; TCRdb's copy keeps in-frame clones and lacks some. Of about 78,000 clones listed, almost 85% are singletons. The sample was blood. The receptors were gathered from a person aged 18 to 70 in good health.

By sample fraction, this clone is medium-sized (0.01 to 0.1%). V gene TRBV4-2 combines with J gene TRBJ1-5; perhaps TRBD1 as D (5 bases). With 1 base removed from V and 1 base from J, the gap between germline ends came to 11 bases. Germline V gene lookup returns CDR1 LGHNA and CDR2 YNFKEQ. This CDR3 is built from 16 residues. In nucleotides, the CDR3 is TGTGCCAGCAGCCAAGTAGGGGTTAGGAGCAATCAGCCCCAGCATTTT. Its translation: CASSQVGVRSNQPQHF.

The chain employs TRBV7-2 and TRBJ1-1; tentatively, D is TRBD1 (5 bases). V lost 4 bases and J lost 1, with 13 bases in between. The CDR3 has 15 amino acids. Germline CDR1 is SGHTA and CDR2 is FQGNSA. The CDR3 sequence: CASSYGGAANTEAFF. The CDR3 region has the DNA TGTGCCAGCAGCTACGGAGGGGCCGCGAACACTGAAGCTTTCTTT.

V usage is TRBV27 and J usage is TRBJ2-1; 9 bases align to TRBD2. Germline assignment: CDR1 MNHEY and CDR2 SMNVEV (reference sequence). CDR3 length equals 14 residues. J lost 8 bases, V lost 2 bases, and 4 bases had no gene match. The CDR3 sequence: CASSLKLAGYEQFF. CDR3 bases: TGTGCCAGCAGTTTAAAACTAGCGGGTTATGAGCAGTTCTTC.

Written as DNA, the CDR3 is TGTGCCAGCAGCTTCTGGGACAGGGAAAACAATGAGCAGTTCTTC. Translated, it gives CASSFWDRENNEQFF. The V and J genes are TRBV7-9 and TRBJ2-1; 9 bases agree with TRBD1. Germline loops: CDR1 SEHNR, CDR2 FQNEAQ (reference sequence). V was pared by 3 bases and J by 5 bases, with 5 bases of the junction left unmatched. The CDR3 consists of 15 residues.

The chain recombines TRBV5-1 with TRBJ2-5, with TRBD1 matching 9 bases. The CDR3 runs 14 residues. CDR1 is SGHRS, CDR2 YFSETQ, per germline. J gave up 5 bases and V 2 bases, and 4 bases lay outside the gene matches. CDR3 in amino acids: CASSLQGARETQYF. CDR3 DNA sequence: TGCGCCAGCAGCTTACAGGGGGCGCGGGAGACCCAGTACTTC. Full variable domain (missing parts from reference TRBV5-1 and TRBJ2-5): KAGVTQTPRYLIKTRGQQVTLSCSPISGHRSVSWYQQTPGQGLQFLFEYFSETQRNKGNFPGRFSGRQFSNSRSEMNVSTLELGDSALYLCASSLQGARETQYFGPGTRLLVL.

The CDR3 coding sequence is TGTGCCAGCAGTTGGGACAGGGAAGGGTATGGCTACACCTTC. Protein sequence: CASSWDREGYGYTF. V gene TRBV6-5 combines with J gene TRBJ1-2; 9 nucleotides line up with TRBD1. Germline CDR1 is MNHEY and CDR2 is SVGAGI. CDR3 length: 14 residues. J was trimmed by 5 bases and V by 4 bases; bases with no gene match: 5.

This chain uses TRBV5-1 with TRBJ1-1; the D gene is possibly TRBD1 (5 bases). Trimming shortened V by 0 bases and J by 8 bases, and 23 bases separated the two germline ends. The CDR3 extends over 17 amino acids. Germline assignment: CDR1 SGHRS and CDR2 YFSETQ. Written as DNA, the CDR3 is TGCGCCAGCAGCTTGGATTCTGGCAGGGCCCTATTGGGGGAAGCTTTCTTT. Residues: CASSLDSGRALLGEAFF.

This sequence joins TRBV4-3 and TRBJ2-3, with 10 nucleotides matching TRBD2. The J segment lost 4 bases and the V segment lost 0 bases, leaving 10 bases of the junction unmatched. Germline V gene lookup returns CDR1 LGHNA and CDR2 YSLEER. CDR3 length: 18 residues. The CDR3 DNA reads TGCGCCAGCAGCCAAGATACTTCCAGCGGGAGGGCCGCAGATACGCAGTATTTT. Protein sequence: CASSQDTSSGRAADTQYF.

The chain links TRBV19 to TRBJ2-7; D call uncertain. V was clipped by 4 bases and J by 7 bases, with 8 bases between them. This CDR3 comprises 11 residues. The V gene's germline CDR1 is LNHDA and CDR2 SQIVND (reference sequence). The CDR3 DNA reads as TGTGCCAGTAGTACCTACAAGGAGCAGTACTTC. Translated: CASSTYKEQYF.

This clone occurred a few times. V and J are TRBV14 and TRBJ1-5, with a weak D call TRBD1 (5 bases). The V gene lost 4 bases and the J gene lost 4 bases, with 11 bases spanning the gap. This CDR3 has 14 amino acids. Per the germline V gene, CDR1 is SGHDN and CDR2 is FVKESK. The CDR3 spells CASSPAGGNQPQHF. DNA of the CDR3: TGTGCCAGCAGCCCGGCTGGGGGGAATCAGCCCCAGCATTTT.

The chain uses TRBV19 and TRBJ2-1, with 7 nucleotides matching TRBD1. This CDR3 has 14 amino acids. The germline V gene has CDR1 LNHDA and CDR2 SQIVND (reference sequence). Trimming removed 4 bases from V and 7 bases from J; junction bases left unmatched: 7. CDR3 bases: TGTGCCAGTAGTACCGACAGGGATTTAAATGAGCAGTTCTTC. This encodes CASSTDRDLNEQFF.

The V call is TRBV7-8, the J call TRBJ2-1; TRBD2 aligns across 7 bases. V lost 5 bases, J lost 9 bases, and 7 bases stayed unmatched. This CDR3 has 13 amino acids. Germline assignment: CDR1 SGHVS and CDR2 FQNEAQ. CDR3 DNA sequence: TGTGCCAGCAGCCCAGGCGGGGGTACTGAGCAGTTCTTC. Its protein product is CASSPGGGTEQFF.

This clone was counted only a few times. The chain carries TRBV4-1 and TRBJ1-1; a possible D gene is TRBD1 (6 bases). V was trimmed by 2 bases and J by 1 base, leaving 20 bases between them. This CDR3 spans 18 amino acids. Germline loops: CDR1 MGHRA, CDR2 YSYEKL. The CDR3: CASSQQIRTGTGNTEAFF. The CDR3 DNA reads TGCGCCAGCAGCCAACAAATAAGAACAGGGACGGGGAACACTGAAGCTTTCTTT.

The chain combines TRBV2 with TRBJ2-1, with a weak D call TRBD1 (6 bases). The CDR3 totals 14 residues. CDR1 and CDR2 (germline): SNHLY, FYNNEI. With 3 bases removed from V and 3 bases from J, the gap between germline ends came to 9 bases. The CDR3 sequence: CASSEIQGYNEQFF. The CDR3 DNA reads TGTGCCAGCAGTGAGATACAGGGCTACAATGAGCAGTTCTTC.

V usage is TRBV19 and J usage is TRBJ2-5; possible D gene TRBD1, 5 bases. CDR3 size: 13 residues. The germline CDR1 and CDR2 sequences are LNHDA and SQIVND (reference sequence). V lost 5 bases, J lost 3 bases, and 10 bases lay in between. The CDR3 loop is CASSPDREETQYF. CDR3 sequence (DNA): TGTGCCAGTAGTCCCGACAGAGAAGAGACCCAGTACTTC. Full variable domain (missing parts from reference TRBV19 and TRBJ2-5): DGGITQSPKYLFRKEGQNVTLSCEQNLNHDAMYWYRQDPGQGLRLIYYSQIVNDFQKGDIAEGYSVSREKKESFPLTVTSAQKNPTAFYLCASSPDREETQYFGPGTRLLVL.

This chain connects TRBV7-9 to TRBJ1-2; unclear D gene. Trimming pared 1 base from V and 5 bases from J, leaving 20 bases between. This CDR3 contains 17 residues. Germline V lookup: CDR1 SEHNR, CDR2 FQNEAQ (reference sequence). The CDR3 reads CASSLGGGALALYGYTF. The CDR3 DNA is TGTGCCAGCAGCTTAGGAGGAGGCGCGTTGGCGCTATATGGCTACACCTTC.

The V call is TRBV7-4, the J call TRBJ2-1; 10 bases line up with TRBD1. J was trimmed by 5 bases and V by 1 base; bases with no gene match: 5. The CDR3 sequence is 16 residues long. Germline V CDR1 and CDR2: SGHVT, SQSDAQ. The CDR3 DNA is TGTGCCAGCAGCTTAGGGGGACAGGGGTTCGACAATGAGCAGTTCTTC. Protein sequence: CASSLGGQGFDNEQFF.

The chain is built from TRBV6-6 and TRBJ1-3; no reliable D call. CDR3 length equals 13 residues. V was trimmed by 6 bases and J by 4 bases, leaving 10 bases between them. Per the germline V gene, CDR1 is MNHNY and CDR2 is SVGAGI (reference sequence). CDR3 sequence: CASSTNGGNTIYF. CDR3 sequence (DNA): TGTGCCAGCAGCACAAACGGGGGAAACACCATATATTTT.

The rearrangement joins TRBV6-5 to TRBJ2-1; D remains unclear. V was clipped by 7 bases and J by 2 bases, with 12 bases between them. This CDR3 comprises 14 residues. The V gene's germline CDR1 is MNHEY and CDR2 SVGAGI. The CDR3 nucleotides are TGTGCCAGCAACGGGTCAGATACCTACAATGAGCAGTTCTTC. Residues: CASNGSDTYNEQFF.

This sequence joins TRBV28 and TRBJ2-3, with a weak D call TRBD2 (6 bases). This CDR3 spans 15 amino acids. Germline V lookup: CDR1 MDHEN, CDR2 SYDVKM. V lost 7 bases and J 2 bases, leaving 16 bases between the germline ends. The CDR3 nucleotides are TGTGCCAGCACCAAATGGGGAGGTGACACAGATACGCAGTATTTT. It translates to CASTKWGGDTDTQYF.

V usage is TRBV6-5 and J usage is TRBJ2-6, with D perhaps matching TRBD1 (5 bases). V was trimmed by 6 bases and J by 2 bases, leaving 11 bases between them. CDR1 is MNHEY and CDR2 is SVGAGI in the germline V gene. The CDR3 has 15 residues. The CDR3 loop is CASRETGTGANVLTF. The CDR3 DNA reads as TGTGCCAGCAGAGAAACAGGTACTGGGGCCAACGTCCTGACTTTC.

Regarding this clone: A junction boundary mismatches the germline segment, possibly from a read error. The V gene is TRBV7-2, the J gene TRBJ2-7; 8 bases map to TRBD2. In germline, CDR1 is SGHTA, CDR2 FQGNSA. The CDR3 consists of 15 residues. The CDR3 is CASSSLAGYSCEQYF. CDR3 bases: TGTGCCAGCAGCTCTCTAGCGGGCTACTCCTGCGAGCAGTACTTC.

The chain recombines TRBV19 with TRBJ2-1; the D is unclear. Germline V gene sequence: CDR1 LNHDA, CDR2 SQIVND (reference sequence). The CDR3 loop spans 11 amino acids. V was cut by 1 base and J by 8 bases, with 3 bases left in between. CDR3 loop: CASSIADEQFF. The CDR3 DNA is TGTGCCAGTAGTATAGCGGATGAGCAGTTCTTC. Combining the CDR3 with reference TRBV19 and TRBJ2-1 gives the whole variable domain DGGITQSPKYLFRKEGQNVTLSCEQNLNHDAMYWYRQDPGQGLRLIYYSQIVNDFQKGDIAEGYSVSREKKESFPLTVTSAQKNPTAFYLCASSIADEQFFGPGTRLTVL.

V gene TRBV14 combines with J gene TRBJ2-3; D might be TRBD2 (6 bases). This CDR3 spans 15 amino acids. V lost 1 base and J lost 1, with 9 bases in between. Germline V gives CDR1 SGHDN, CDR2 FVKESK. CDR3 DNA: TGTGCCAGCAGCCAAGTGGGGGGAGGCACAGATACGCAGTATTTT. Translated: CASSQVGGGTDTQYF.

This chain links TRBV7-9 with TRBJ2-7; D perhaps matches TRBD2 (5 bases). There are 12 residues in the CDR3. V was shortened by 8 bases and J by 3 bases, with 11 bases between the two germline ends. Germline loops: CDR1 SEHNR, CDR2 FQNEAQ (reference sequence). In nucleotides, the CDR3 is TGTGCCAGCGAGGGTCGAAGCTACGAGCAGTACTTC. It codes for CASEGRSYEQYF. The complete variable domain, with remaining parts taken from reference TRBV7-9 and TRBJ2-7, reads DTGVSQNPRHKITKRGQNVTFRCDPISEHNRLYWYRQTLGQGPEFLTYFQNEAQLEKSRLLSDRFSAERPKGSFSTLEIQRTEQGDSAMYLCASEGRSYEQYFGPGTRLTVT.

The gene calls are TRBV7-3 and TRBJ2-2; D unclear. The V gene's germline CDR1 is SGHTA and CDR2 FQGTGA. Trimming removed 3 bases from V and 1 base from J, with 12 bases in between. CDR3 length: 16 residues. In DNA, the CDR3 is TGTGCCAGCAGCTTCCCTACGGCAGGGAACACCGGGGAGCTGTTTTTT. Translation: CASSFPTAGNTGELFF.

V and J are TRBV10-3 and TRBJ2-3; D not certain. CDR1 and CDR2 (germline): ENHRY, SYGVKD. Trimming shortened V by 3 bases and J by 1 base, and 5 bases separated the two germline ends. This CDR3 comprises 13 residues. The CDR3 region has the DNA TGTGCCATCAGTGACTGGGGCACAGATACGCAGTATTTT. Translated: CAISDWGTDTQYF.